This T cell receptor (beta chain) was found in a study of blood T cells in healthy people across ages. Primers used in a second PCR of roughly 7 to 12 cycles were a sample-barcoded 5' primer and a J-beta primer mix. One entry per CDR3 protein results from TCRdb running MiXCR on the 5' RACE reads. The sample lists around 1.5 million distinct CDR3 sequences, around 55% occurring once. The V end lost 6 bases, the J end lost 1 base, and 9 bases lay between the germline ends. The CDR3 covers 12 residues. Germline CDR1 is SQVTM and CDR2 is ANQGSEA. The genes are TRBV29-1 and TRBJ1-1; tentatively, D is TRBD1 (5 bases). The sample comprised blood. This TCR was sampled from a young man in good health. The CDR3 nucleotides read TGCAGCGTCCCAGGGAGGAACACTGAAGCTTTCTTT. Translated: CSVPGRNTEAFF.